A selection of T cell receptor beta chains follows, all from one sample in a study of CD8 T cells in ankylosing spondylitis. TCRdb recomputed calls from the 5' RACE reads with MiXCR, one row per CDR3 protein. The sample has roughly 250,000 distinct CDR3 sequences, roughly a tenth seen once. The sequencing input was blood, either unsorted or a sorted T cell fraction (not recorded which). These receptors were obtained from a male donor with ankylosing spondylitis or in good health (not recorded which). CDR3s include the opening cysteine and the closing phenylalanine or tryptophan. A D gene is named only where the DNA matches it firmly. Part of the rows lack a size; the others show once, few, many or a class for expanded clones.

D gene	CDR3 length	clone size	V gene	J gene	CDR3 protein	CDR3 DNA
TRBD1	16	many	TRBV6-1	TRBJ1-1	CASMPGAGGFYTEAFF	TGTGCCAGCATGCCAGGGGCAGGGGGGTTTTACACTGAAGCTTTCTTT
-	14	many	TRBV29-1	TRBJ2-2	CSVDGGADTGELFF	TGCAGCGTTGATGGGGGGGCTGACACCGGGGAGCTGTTTTTT
-	13	many	TRBV2	TRBJ1-2	CASSDRQVYGYTF	TGTGCCAGCAGTGATAGACAGGTCTATGGCTACACCTTC
-	14	many	TRBV5-1	TRBJ2-2	CASSLRGNTGELFF	TGCGCCAGCAGCTTGCGGGGGAACACCGGGGAGCTGTTTTTT
-	14	-	TRBV7-9	TRBJ2-1	CASSLDSGRNEQFF	TGTGCCAGCTCCCTAGACAGCGGTCGCAATGAGCAGTTCTTC
-	13	many	TRBV25-1	TRBJ1-2	CAAYLDNIGGYTF	TGTGCCGCCTACCTTGATAACATCGGTGGCTACACCTTC
TRBD2	12	many	TRBV10-3	TRBJ2-7	CAISSGRAEQYF	TGTGCCATCAGTAGCGGGAGGGCCGAGCAGTACTTC
TRBD1	14	many	TRBV5-1	TRBJ2-2	CASSDGTATGELFF	TGCGCCAGCAGCGACGGGACAGCAACCGGGGAGCTGTTTTTT
-	16	-	TRBV7-9	TRBJ1-2	CASSLSGGAGDYGYTF	TGTGCCAGCAGCTTAAGCGGGGGGGCTGGGGACTATGGCTACACCTTC
-	13	many	TRBV6-5	TRBJ1-2	CASSYRGTYGYTF	TGTGCCAGCAGTTACCGGGGGACCTATGGCTACACCTTC
-	13	many	TRBV20-1	TRBJ2-7	CSALEGSIGEQYF	TGCAGTGCTCTCGAAGGGAGTATAGGCGAGCAGTACTTC
TRBD1	14	many	TRBV7-2	TRBJ1-1	CASSPRGGHTEAFF	TGTGCCAGCAGCCCAAGAGGGGGCCACACTGAAGCTTTCTTT
-	16	many	TRBV11-2	TRBJ2-3	CASSLDRSGGTDTQYF	TGTGCCAGCAGCTTAGATCGATCAGGGGGCACAGATACGCAGTATTTT
TRBD1	13	-	TRBV29-1	TRBJ1-2	CSVLMDREGGYTF	TGCAGCGTTCTAATGGACAGGGAGGGAGGCTACACCTTC
-	16	many	TRBV5-1	TRBJ2-7	CASSTGATWSSYEQYF	TGCGCCAGCAGCACAGGAGCGACATGGAGCTCCTACGAGCAGTACTTC
-	14	many	TRBV12-3/TRBV12-4	TRBJ2-5	CASSWLDPSETQYF	TGTGCCAGCAGTTGGCTGGATCCGTCGGAGACCCAGTACTTC
TRBD1	15	many	TRBV30	TRBJ2-7	CAWSLPGTASYEQYF	TGTGCCTGGAGTCTCCCCGGGACAGCCTCCTACGAGCAGTACTTC
TRBD1	15	many	TRBV5-1	TRBJ2-3	CASSLEGTGTDTQYF	TGCGCCAGCAGCTTGGAAGGGACAGGGACAGATACGCAGTATTTT
TRBD1	16	many	TRBV5-1	TRBJ2-7	CASSLEGQALSYEQYF	TGCGCCAGCAGCTTGGAGGGACAGGCACTCTCCTACGAGCAGTACTTC
-	11	many	TRBV20-1	TRBJ2-5	CSAASQETQYF	TGCAGTGCAGCCTCGCAAGAGACCCAGTACTTC
-	14	many	TRBV4-1	TRBJ1-1	CASSQAGFFAEAFF	TGCGCCAGCAGCCAAGCAGGGTTCTTCGCTGAAGCTTTCTTT
TRBD2	17	many	TRBV11-3	TRBJ2-7	CASSLESGLAGSYEQYF	TGTGCCAGCAGCTTAGAAAGCGGACTAGCGGGGAGCTACGAGCAGTACTTC
TRBD2	17	-	TRBV7-2	TRBJ2-3	CASSIPGGFSGGDTQYF	TGTGCCAGCAGCATCCCGGGGGGGTTTAGCGGGGGTGATACGCAGTATTTT
-	15	many	TRBV12-3/TRBV12-4	TRBJ2-1	CASSPPGLSYNEQFF	TGTGCCAGCAGTCCCCCGGGTCTCTCCTACAATGAGCAGTTCTTC
TRBD1	15	many	TRBV5-1	TRBJ2-7	CASSPRDRGSYEQYF	TGCGCCAGCAGCCCCCGGGACAGGGGGAGTTACGAGCAGTACTTC
-	10	-	TRBV20-1	TRBJ2-7	CSAGDREQYF	TGCAGTGCTGGGGACCGCGAGCAGTACTTC
TRBD2	16	few	TRBV5-1	TRBJ2-1	CASSFGAGASYNEQFF	TGCGCCAGCAGCTTTGGAGCGGGAGCATCCTACAATGAGCAGTTCTTC
-	14	few	TRBV11-2	TRBJ2-3	CASSLITSTDTQYF	TGTGCCAGCAGTCTCATCACTAGCACAGATACGCAGTATTTT
-	14	many	TRBV5-1	TRBJ2-1	CASSLWQADNEQFF	TGCGCCAGCAGCTTGTGGCAGGCGGACAATGAGCAGTTCTTC
-	14	few	TRBV3-1	TRBJ1-5	CASRSSGSNQPQHF	TGTGCCAGCAGATCCTCAGGTAGCAATCAGCCCCAGCATTTT
TRBD1	17	many	TRBV6-5	TRBJ2-3	CASSSIRQGLGTDTQYF	TGTGCCAGCAGTTCAATTCGACAGGGTCTGGGGACAGATACGCAGTATTTT
-	12	-	TRBV7-9	TRBJ2-7	CASSLEGYAQYF	TGTGCCAGCAGCTTAGAAGGGTACGCGCAGTACTTC
TRBD2	13	many	TRBV12-3/TRBV12-4	TRBJ2-1	CASRTSGNDEQFF	TGTGCCAGCAGGACTAGCGGGAACGATGAGCAGTTCTTC
-	13	many	TRBV12-5	TRBJ2-5	CASGLGPQETQYF	TGTGCTAGTGGTTTGGGTCCACAAGAGACCCAGTACTTC
-	13	many	TRBV7-2	TRBJ2-3	CASSLGRSDTQYF	TGTGCCAGCAGCTTGGGTCGTTCCGATACGCAGTATTTT
-	13	many	TRBV5-1	TRBJ2-5	CASSLDLLETQYF	TGCGCCAGCAGCTTGGACCTTCTCGAGACCCAGTACTTC
TRBD2	18	many	TRBV18	TRBJ2-4	CASSRGDSGRIAKNIQYF	TGTGCCAGCTCACGGGGAGATAGCGGGAGGATAGCCAAAAACATTCAGTACTTC
TRBD1	16	-	TRBV20-1	TRBJ1-2	CSAGQGSLGLGYGYTF	TGCAGTGCGGGACAGGGGTCGCTTGGCTTGGGCTATGGCTACACCTTC
TRBD2	16	many	TRBV5-1	TRBJ2-3	CASSSSGLIATDTQYF	TGCGCCAGCAGCTCTAGCGGGTTAATTGCCACAGATACGCAGTATTTT
TRBD2	14	many	TRBV7-2	TRBJ2-7	CASSFREGPYEQYF	TGTGCCAGCAGCTTCCGGGAGGGCCCATACGAGCAGTACTTC
TRBD1	14	many	TRBV11-2	TRBJ1-1	CASNRDRGLGEAFF	TGTGCCAGCAACCGGGACAGGGGGCTAGGTGAAGCTTTCTTT
-	15	-	TRBV11-3	TRBJ1-1	CASSHPRGPPTGTFF	TGTGCCAGCAGTCACCCACGGGGACCCCCGACGGGGACTTTCTTT
TRBD2	14	many	TRBV7-2	TRBJ2-1	CASSWEGQRNEQFF	TGTGCCAGCAGCTGGGAGGGCCAGCGTAATGAGCAGTTCTTC
-	14	-	TRBV7-2	TRBJ1-1	CASSLEFSNTEAFF	TGTGCCAGCAGCTTGGAGTTCTCGAACACTGAAGCTTTCTTT
TRBD1	14	many	TRBV19	TRBJ2-2	CAIRDRDTVGELFF	TGTGCCATAAGGGACAGGGATACTGTCGGGGAGCTGTTTTTT
-	16	many	TRBV30	TRBJ1-6	CAWQLQGFSYNSPLHF	TGTGCCTGGCAACTTCAGGGATTCTCCTATAATTCACCCCTCCACTTT
-	12	many	TRBV3-1	TRBJ2-3	CASSPRADTQYF	TGTGCCAGCAGCCCGCGAGCTGATACGCAGTATTTT
-	13	many	TRBV11-2	TRBJ1-2	CASSSTTKGGYTF	TGTGCCAGCAGCTCAACGACAAAAGGAGGCTACACCTTC
-	15	few	TRBV5-1	TRBJ1-1	CASSLGTSLNTEAFF	TGCGCCAGCAGCTTAGGGACCTCCTTGAACACTGAAGCTTTCTTT
TRBD2	15	-	TRBV5-1	TRBJ2-5	CTSSFISGIQETQYF	TGCACCAGCAGCTTCATTAGCGGGATCCAAGAGACCCAGTACTTC
TRBD2	17	many	TRBV7-2	TRBJ2-1	CASSGPGLAGPYNEQFF	TGTGCCAGCAGCGGACCCGGACTAGCGGGTCCCTACAATGAGCAGTTCTTC
-	13	many	TRBV30	TRBJ2-7	CAWSLTNPYEQYF	TGTGCCTGGAGTTTGACAAATCCCTACGAGCAGTACTTC
-	15	few	TRBV7-9	TRBJ1-3	CASSPTLVPGNTIYF	TGTGCCAGCAGCCCGACCTTGGTGCCAGGAAACACCATATATTTT
TRBD1	16	many	TRBV4-2	TRBJ1-2	CASSHPINPGTDGYTF	TGTGCCAGCAGCCACCCTATTAACCCCGGGACAGATGGCTACACCTTC
-	13	few	TRBV7-2	TRBJ2-7	CASSPRATYEQYF	TGTGCCAGCAGCCCCCGGGCCACCTACGAGCAGTACTTC
-	14	-	TRBV5-1	TRBJ1-3	CASRQAISGNTIYF	TGCGCCAGTAGACAGGCCATCTCTGGAAACACCATATATTTT
TRBD2	18	many	TRBV3-1	TRBJ2-5	CASTPHQTSGGTAQTQYF	TGTGCCAGCACCCCCCATCAAACCTCGGGGGGGACCGCTCAGACCCAGTACTTC
-	13	few	TRBV29-1	TRBJ1-1	CSVTNRVNTEAFF	TGCAGCGTTACGAACAGGGTGAACACTGAAGCTTTCTTT
TRBD1	14	many	TRBV7-2	TRBJ1-3	CASSHDRGENTIYF	TGTGCCAGCAGTCATGACAGGGGGGAAAACACCATATATTTT